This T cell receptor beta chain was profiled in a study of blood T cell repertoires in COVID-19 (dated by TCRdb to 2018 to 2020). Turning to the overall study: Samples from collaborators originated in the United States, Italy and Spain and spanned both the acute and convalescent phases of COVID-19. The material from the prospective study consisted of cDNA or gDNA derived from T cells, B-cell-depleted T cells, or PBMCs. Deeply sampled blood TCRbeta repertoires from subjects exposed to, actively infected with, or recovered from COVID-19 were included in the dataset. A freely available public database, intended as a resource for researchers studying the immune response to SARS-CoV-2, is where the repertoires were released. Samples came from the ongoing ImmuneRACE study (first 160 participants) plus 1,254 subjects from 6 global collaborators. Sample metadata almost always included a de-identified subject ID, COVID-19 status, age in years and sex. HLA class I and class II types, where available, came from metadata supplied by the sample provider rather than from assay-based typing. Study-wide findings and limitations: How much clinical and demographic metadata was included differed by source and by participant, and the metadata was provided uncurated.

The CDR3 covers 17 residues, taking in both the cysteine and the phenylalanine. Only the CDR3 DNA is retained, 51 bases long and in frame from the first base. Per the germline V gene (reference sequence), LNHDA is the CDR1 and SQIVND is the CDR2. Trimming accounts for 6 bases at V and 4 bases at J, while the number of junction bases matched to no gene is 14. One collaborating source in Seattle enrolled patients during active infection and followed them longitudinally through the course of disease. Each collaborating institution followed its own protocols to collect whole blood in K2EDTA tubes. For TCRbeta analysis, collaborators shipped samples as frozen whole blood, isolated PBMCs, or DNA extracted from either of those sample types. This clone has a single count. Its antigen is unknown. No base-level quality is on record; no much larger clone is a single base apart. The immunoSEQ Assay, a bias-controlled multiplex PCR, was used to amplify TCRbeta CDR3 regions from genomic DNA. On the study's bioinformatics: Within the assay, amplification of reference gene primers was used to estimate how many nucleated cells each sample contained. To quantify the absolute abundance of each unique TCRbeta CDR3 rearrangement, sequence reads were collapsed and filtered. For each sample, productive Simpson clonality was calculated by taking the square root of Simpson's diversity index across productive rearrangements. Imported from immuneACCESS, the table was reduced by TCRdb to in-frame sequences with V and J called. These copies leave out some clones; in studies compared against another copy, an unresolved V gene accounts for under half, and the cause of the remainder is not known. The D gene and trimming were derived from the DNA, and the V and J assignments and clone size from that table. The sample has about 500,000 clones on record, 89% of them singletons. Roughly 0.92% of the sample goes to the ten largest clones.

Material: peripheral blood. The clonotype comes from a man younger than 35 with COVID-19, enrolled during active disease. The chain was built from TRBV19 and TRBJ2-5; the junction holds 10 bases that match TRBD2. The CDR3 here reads CASSNRLAGGRGETQYF. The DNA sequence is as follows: TGTGCCAGTAGCAATCGTTTAGCGGGAGGCCGGGGAGAGACCCAGTACTTC.